The next 24 T cell receptor beta chains were all read from a single sample in a study of cytotoxic CD8 clonotypes in ibrutinib-treated CLL. The method was immunoSEQ multiplex PCR; TCRdb's version includes in-frame clones alone and lacks a portion of them. This table holds about 25,000 clones, 75% to 85% found once. The specimen comprised PBMCs, sampled after 24 months of ibrutinib treatment. The receptors here all came from a human donor with chronic lymphocytic leukemia.

V usage is TRBV27 and J usage is TRBJ1-6, with D perhaps TRBD1 (6 bases). Trimming left V 2 bases short and J 8 bases short, with 10 bases between. The CDR3 is 14 amino acids. Looked up from germline, CDR1 is MNHEY and CDR2 is SMNVEV (reference sequence). As DNA, the CDR3 is TGTGCCAGCAGTTTAGCCGGGGGCCATTCACCCCTCCACTTT. This encodes CASSLAGGHSPLHF.

The chain combines TRBV19 with TRBJ2-7; a weak D match, TRBD2 (6 bases). Germline CDR1 LNHDA, CDR2 SQIVND (reference sequence). Trimming pared 3 bases from V and 2 bases from J, leaving 14 bases between. CDR3 length: 15 amino acids. CDR3 sequence reads: CASSIRRDGPYEQYF. CDR3 DNA sequence: TGTGCCAGTAGTATCAGGAGGGACGGACCCTACGAGCAGTACTTC.

J is TRBJ1-1 and V is TRBV28; the match to TRBD1 covers 7 bases. Looked up from germline, CDR1 is MDHEN and CDR2 is SYDVKM. V trimming: 6 bases; J trimming: 1 base; junction bases outside the gene matches: 5. CDR3 size: 14 residues. Here the CDR3 reads CASSLGQRNTEAFF. The CDR3 nucleotides are TGTGCCAGCAGCCTGGGACAGAGGAACACTGAAGCTTTCTTT.

V gene TRBV19 combines with J gene TRBJ2-3; TRBD1 might be the D (6 bases). Deletions cut 6 bases from V and 9 bases from J, with 16 bases between. There are 13 residues in the CDR3. Germline V lookup: CDR1 LNHDA, CDR2 SQIVND (reference sequence). The CDR3 nucleotides read TGTGCCAGTAGCAGACAGGTCCAGGGAACGCAGTATTTT. Protein: CASSRQVQGTQYF. The entire variable domain, with the rest obtained from reference TRBV19 and TRBJ2-3, is as follows: DGGITQSPKYLFRKEGQNVTLSCEQNLNHDAMYWYRQDPGQGLRLIYYSQIVNDFQKGDIAEGYSVSREKKESFPLTVTSAQKNPTAFYLCASSRQVQGTQYFGPGTRLTVL.

The gene calls are TRBV7-3 and TRBJ2-3; 9 bases map to TRBD2. Germline V gene lookup returns CDR1 SGHTA and CDR2 FQGTGA. This CDR3 comprises 16 residues. V was clipped by 2 bases and J by 0 bases; unmatched bases: 3. Written as DNA, the CDR3 is TGTGCCAGCAGCTTAGCTCTAGCGGGGAGCACAGATACGCAGTATTTT. Residues: CASSLALAGSTDTQYF.

This clone was found once. The chain links TRBV29-1 to TRBJ2-7; maybe TRBD1 (6 bases). Germline V gene sequence: CDR1 SQVTM, CDR2 ANQGSEA. The CDR3 has 11 residues. Trimming left V 6 bases short and J 10 bases short, with 16 bases between. CDR3 sequence reads: CSVGTSGHQYF. CDR3 bases: TGCAGCGTAGGGACGTCGGGACACCAGTACTTC.

This clone was picked up a small number of times. The V gene is TRBV5-1, the J gene TRBJ2-7; 8 bases agree with TRBD1. V dropped 3 bases and J dropped 7; count of bases not matched to a gene: 9. The CDR3 runs 14 residues. CDR1 and CDR2 (germline): SGHRS, YFSETQ. The DNA of the CDR3 is TGCGCCAGCAGCTCCGGGACAGGATCGAAAGAGCAGTACTTC. Its translation is CASSSGTGSKEQYF.

The J gene is TRBJ1-2, the V gene TRBV5-1; TRBD1 might be the D (5 bases). The CDR3 consists of 13 residues. CDR1 and CDR2 from the germline V gene are SGHRS and YFSETQ. Trimming shortened V by 5 bases and J by 8 bases, and 16 bases separated the two germline ends. The CDR3 protein is CASSEGRARGYTF. In DNA form, the CDR3 reads TGCGCCAGCAGTGAGGGCAGGGCAAGAGGCTACACCTTC.

In the case of this clone: This CDR3 is also generated by other DNA sequences in the sample. The chain is built from TRBV7-8 and TRBJ2-2; a possible D gene is TRBD2 (6 bases). Germline CDR1 SGHVS, CDR2 FQNEAQ. Deletions cut 2 bases from V and 8 bases from J, with 15 bases between. The CDR3 consists of 15 residues. CDR3 protein: CASSLLFAGTGELFF. The CDR3 bases are TGTGCCAGCAGCTTATTATTTGCGGGGACTGGGGAGCTGTTTTTT.

The CDR3 is CASSPYASRGPLYEQYF. CDR3 nucleotides: TGTGCCAGCTCACCGTATGCGAGCCGGGGCCCACTTTACGAGCAGTACTTC. This chain uses TRBV18 with TRBJ2-7; D possibly uses TRBD1 or TRBD2 (5 bases each). Trimming took 3 bases from V and 4 from J, leaving 22 bases between them. CDR1 and CDR2 from the germline V gene are KGHSH and LQKENI. This CDR3 comprises 17 residues.

The chain employs TRBV6-6 and TRBJ2-6, with D possibly being TRBD1 or TRBD2 (5 bases each). This CDR3 is built from 15 residues. V lost 6 bases to trimming and J lost 6 bases, with 15 bases between them. Germline CDR1 is MNHNY and CDR2 is SVGAGI (reference sequence). The CDR3 here is CASRQRGIEANVLTF. CDR3 coding DNA: TGTGCCAGCAGGCAACGGGGCATTGAGGCCAACGTCCTGACTTTC.

This chain links TRBV5-1 with TRBJ2-3, with TRBD2 identical over 12 bases. CDR1 is SGHRS and CDR2 is YFSETQ in the germline V gene. The CDR3 consists of 17 residues. The V gene end was trimmed by 1 base and the J gene end by 5 bases; junction bases not matched to a gene: 8. The CDR3 reads CASSLILAGGRGDTQYF. The CDR3 DNA reads TGCGCCAGCAGCTTGATACTAGCGGGGGGCCGGGGAGATACGCAGTATTTT.

The chain is built from TRBV11-2 and TRBJ1-2, with D uncertain. Looked up from germline, CDR1 is SGHAT and CDR2 is FQNNGV. Trimming cost V 0 bases and J 8 bases, with 16 bases left between them. This CDR3 is 15 amino acids long. CDR3 nucleotides: TGTGCCAGCAGCTTAGATAGTAGGGCCAGCGGGGGCTACACCTTC. Its translation: CASSLDSRASGGYTF.

The chain recombines TRBV9 with TRBJ2-1; 7 bases are shared with TRBD1. The V and J ends lost 2 bases and 3 bases, in that order; junction bases with no gene match: 5. The germline V gene encodes CDR1 SGDLS and CDR2 YYNGEE. This CDR3 spans 15 amino acids. In DNA form, the CDR3 reads TGTGCCAGCAGCGTTCGGACAGGTTACTACAATGAGCAGTTCTTC. As protein: CASSVRTGYYNEQFF.

V gene TRBV6-4 combines with J gene TRBJ1-2, with D perhaps TRBD1 (6 bases). The CDR3 totals 16 residues. CDR1 and CDR2 from the germline V gene are MRHNA and SNTAGT. Trimming pared 8 bases from V and 1 base from J, leaving 20 bases between. CDR3 sequence (DNA): TGTGCCAGCTCTTACACAGGGCACCAGGTTAACTATGGCTACACCTTC. Its protein product is CASSYTGHQVNYGYTF.

The CDR3: CASSYSSWGGTEAFF. The CDR3 bases are TGTGCCAGCAGCTATTCCTCTTGGGGGGGGACTGAAGCTTTCTTT. This rearrangement joins TRBV11-2 to TRBJ1-1, with TRBD1 as a possible D gene (5 bases). This CDR3 contains 15 residues. Per germline, CDR1 SGHAT and CDR2 FQNNGV. The V and J ends lost 4 bases and 5 bases respectively, with 17 bases between them.

On this clone itself: A read error is the likely source, as a far larger clone sits one nucleotide away. The rearrangement links TRBV7-3 to TRBJ1-5; D is ambiguous. The germline V gene has CDR1 SGHTA and CDR2 FQGTGA. The CDR3 is 15 residues long. The CDR3 sequence is CANSPAGMSDQPQHF. Here the CDR3 DNA reads TGTGCCAACAGCCCCGCGGGTATGAGCGATCAGCCCCAGCATTTT.

The rearrangement links TRBV6-5 to TRBJ1-2; 8 nucleotides line up with TRBD1. V shed 6 bases and J 8 bases; nucleotides not matched to a gene: 8. Looked up from germline, CDR1 is MNHEY and CDR2 is SVGAGI. CDR3 length equals 13 residues. The CDR3 loop is CASREDRARGYTF. CDR3 in DNA: TGTGCCAGCAGGGAGGACAGGGCTCGGGGCTACACCTTC.

The chain uses TRBV6-1 and TRBJ1-4; D gene uncertain. Germline CDR1 is MNHNS and CDR2 is SASEGT. With 7 bases removed from V and 0 bases from J, the gap between germline ends came to 9 bases. The CDR3 has 14 residues. The CDR3 here is CASTQDATNEKLFF. The CDR3 DNA is TGTGCCAGCACCCAGGACGCAACTAATGAAAAACTGTTTTTT.

The V call is TRBV4-1, the J call TRBJ2-7; tentative D call: TRBD1 (5 bases). Germline-derived CDR1 and CDR2 are MGHRA and YSYEKL. This CDR3 is 16 amino acids long. V was pared by 0 bases and J by 0 bases, with 12 bases between. CDR3 protein: CASSQEVQVLSYEQYF. In nucleotides, the CDR3 is TGCGCCAGCAGCCAAGAAGTACAGGTCCTCTCCTACGAGCAGTACTTC.

V is TRBV4-2 and J is TRBJ2-5; the D gene is possibly TRBD1 (5 bases). V was trimmed by 5 bases and J by 3 bases, leaving 13 bases between them. The CDR3 is 14 amino acids. CDR1 is LGHNA, CDR2 YNFKEQ, per germline. In DNA form, the CDR3 reads TGTGCCAGCAGCTCCCGGGTAGGGGAAGAGACCCAGTACTTC. Protein: CASSSRVGEETQYF.

This clone was found once. At one end the junction does not follow the germline gene, possibly because of a read error. The chain is built from TRBV7-7 and TRBJ2-3; 9 nucleotides agree with TRBD2. The germline CDR1 and CDR2 sequences are SSHAT and FNYEAQ (reference sequence). This CDR3 has 15 amino acids. CDR3 coding DNA: TGTGCTAGCAGCTTAGGCAGCGGGGGGAAATATACGCAGTATTTT. Translating it yields CASSLGSGGKYTQYF. Based on the CDR3 plus reference TRBV7-7 and TRBJ2-3, the full variable domain is GAGVSQSPRYKVTKRGQDVTLRCDPISSHATLYWYQQALGQGPEFLTYFNYEAQPDKSGLPSDRFSAERPEGSISTLTIQRTEQRDSAMYRCASSLGSGGKYTQYFGPGTRLTVL.

As to this clone: This CDR3 is also generated by other DNA sequences in the sample. The J gene is TRBJ2-7, the V gene TRBV5-1; D is perhaps TRBD1 or TRBD2 (5 bases each). Between the trimmed V and J ends, which lost 3 bases and 5 bases, there was a span of 9 bases. The CDR3 is 12 amino acids. Germline V CDR1 and CDR2: SGHRS, YFSETQ. In DNA, the CDR3 is TGCGCCAGCAGCTCACGGGGCGACGAGCAGTACTTC. Its translation is CASSSRGDEQYF.

This clone was detected only a few times. The chain couples TRBV7-2 to TRBJ1-5, with D uncertain. CDR3 length: 13 amino acids. The V and J ends lost 1 base and 4 bases respectively, with 5 bases between them. The germline V gene has CDR1 SGHTA and CDR2 FQGNSA. The CDR3 bases are TGTGCCAGCAGCTTAGTGACGAATCAGCCCCAGCATTTT. Amino acid sequence: CASSLVTNQPQHF. The full variable domain, with the rest looked up from reference TRBV7-2 and TRBJ1-5, is GAGVSQSPSNKVTEKGKDVELRCDPISGHTALYWYRQSLGQGLEFLIYFQGNSAPDKSGLPSDRFSAERTGGSVSTLTIQRTQQEDSAVYLCASSLVTNQPQHFGDGTRLSIL.